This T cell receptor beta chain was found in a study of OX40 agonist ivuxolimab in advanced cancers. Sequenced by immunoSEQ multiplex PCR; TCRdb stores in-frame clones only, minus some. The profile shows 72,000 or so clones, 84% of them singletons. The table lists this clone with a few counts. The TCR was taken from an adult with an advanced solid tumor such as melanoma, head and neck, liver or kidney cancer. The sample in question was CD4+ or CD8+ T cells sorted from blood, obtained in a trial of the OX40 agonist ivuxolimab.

CDR3 DNA sequence: TGTGCCAGCAGGTCAGGGGGATGGAACTCCCAGCATTTT. This sequence encodes CASRSGGWNSQHF. The V call is TRBV28, the J call TRBJ1-5; 7 positions agree with TRBD1. Germline-derived CDR1 and CDR2 are MDHEN and SYDVKM. The V gene end was trimmed by 6 bases and the J gene end by 11 bases; junction bases not matched to a gene: 10. The CDR3 spans 13 residues.